The source of this T cell receptor (beta chain) is a study of long-term antiretroviral therapy in people with HIV. Running of the v3.0 immunoSEQ assay took place at survey level. The protocol was immunoSEQ multiplex PCR, while the TCRdb copy is restricted to in-frame clones and leaves out a portion. This table has around 30,000 clones, over 75% appearing once. The V and J ends lost 6 bases and 0 bases, in that order; junction bases with no gene match: 4. The CDR3 has 15 amino acids. Germline lookup yields CDR1 SNHLY and CDR2 FYNNEI. This receptor was taken from a woman aged 18 to 35 with HIV. The rearrangement uses TRBV2 and TRBJ2-1; 8 nucleotides line up with TRBD2. The input for sequencing was unsorted PBMCs, taken 0.5 years after starting antiretroviral therapy. The DNA of the CDR3 is TGTGCCAGCAGAATAGCGGGACACTCCTACAATGAGCAGTTCTTC. Its translation is CASRIAGHSYNEQFF. Filled out from reference TRBV2 and TRBJ2-1, the complete variable domain reads EPEVTQTPSHQVTQMGQEVILRCVPISNHLYFYWYRQILGQKVEFLVSFYNNEISEKSEIFDDQFSVERPDGSNFTLKIRSTKLEDSAMYFCASRIAGHSYNEQFFGPGTRLTVL.